The sequence of this T cell receptor beta chain was determined in a study of graft-versus-host responses after intestinal transplantation. Across the study: The whole recipient group had anti-thymocyte globulin induction followed by tacrolimus and steroids for around three years. Overall study findings and caveats: Among circulating GvH clones, peak levels were associated with early post-transplant declines in HvG clones. When patients had graft-donor T cell macrochimerism, their allografts held high graft-versus-host to host-versus-graft clonal ratios.

This clone was seen a handful of times. Antigen: not known. Libraries were prepared by immunoSEQ multiplex PCR; TCRdb keeps only in-frame clonotypes and omits some of them. The sample contains under 15,000 clones, 65% to 85% of which appear only once. The CDR3 loop spans 15 amino acids. With V trimmed by 7 bases and J by 8 bases, 13 bases remained unmatched. Per germline, CDR1 SQVTM and CDR2 ANQGSEA. J is TRBJ2-1 and V is TRBV29-1, with 11 nucleotides matching TRBD1. Sequencing was performed on PBMCs, taken around 120 days after transplant. The TCR comes from a human patient who received an intestinal transplant, so some T cells may come from the graft donor. CDR3 region: CSARWTGGAIDEQFF. For the CDR3, the DNA is TGCAGCGCTCGTTGGACAGGGGGCGCGATCGATGAGCAGTTCTTC.